These T cell receptor beta chains were read from a single sample in a study of blood T cell repertoires in COVID-19. Here immunoSEQ multiplex PCR was the method, and the copy in TCRdb shows in-frame clones only, minus some. Of about 270,000 clones listed, approximately 86% were seen once; the top ten hold 1.5% to 2%. The sequenced material came from peripheral blood. These receptors all stem from a woman between 55 and 75 years old who had recovered from COVID-19. The CDR3 runs from the conserved cysteine through the conserved F or W. Fields, in order: CDR3 length, J gene, V gene, CDR3 protein.

13,TRBJ1-6,TRBV7-3,CASSWAPNSPLHF
14,TRBJ1-2,TRBV27,CASSLRGGHYGYTF
12,TRBJ2-3,TRBV5-1,CASSFGPDTQYF
15,TRBJ1-5,TRBV7-8,CASSPTWGGRQPQHF
17,TRBJ2-1,TRBV5-8,CASTSGGPSSSYNEQFF
15,TRBJ2-1,TRBV7-6,CASSFVSGSYNEQFF
16,TRBJ2-3,TRBV5-1,CASSLGAGGRTDTQYF
18,TRBJ1-6,TRBV11-2,CASSARTGGSSYNSPLHF
11,TRBJ1-2,TRBV12-3/TRBV12-4,CASSTFYGYTF
13,TRBJ2-5,TRBV7-9,CASSDGGQETQYF
17,TRBJ2-1,TRBV21-1,CASSTSKRDRSYNEQFF
12,TRBJ1-5,TRBV20-1,CSASRSNQPQHF
15,TRBJ2-3,TRBV5-1,CASGSSGVSTDTQYF
19,TRBJ2-7,TRBV19,CASSIRDGQGLGISYEQYF
12,TRBJ1-2,TRBV4-1,CASSLDYYGYTF
13,TRBJ1-6,TRBV28,CASSLNRGSPLHF
15,TRBJ2-5,TRBV7-2,CASSPDRGYQETQYF
15,TRBJ2-2,TRBV5-4,CASSLPRGADGELFF
16,TRBJ2-2,TRBV14,CASSQERNTYTGELFF
15,TRBJ1-3,TRBV5-1,CASSLAGTAGNTIYF
16,TRBJ2-2,TRBV28,CASSFVRGEGTGELFF
16,TRBJ2-5,TRBV18,CASSLRTGEIQETQYF
16,TRBJ1-5,TRBV27,CASRGTGGVGNQPQHF
11,TRBJ2-7,TRBV29-1,CSVATLYEQYF
14,TRBJ2-5,TRBV6-5,CASTIAGGKETQYF
15,TRBJ1-5,TRBV28,CASSSQRQGGQPQHF
14,TRBJ2-7,TRBV28,CASRSGLSRREQYF
14,TRBJ2-4,TRBV19,CASSRQGVENIQYF
10,TRBJ2-1,TRBV29-1,CSVDNLEQFF
17,TRBJ2-1,TRBV7-7,CASSSHPGQGDYNEQFF
14,TRBJ2-7,TRBV10-3,CAIRGAGGSAEQYF
15,TRBJ1-4,TRBV7-9,CASSLRTATNEKLFF
16,TRBJ2-5,TRBV5-1,CASTRGGSALGETQYF
13,TRBJ2-4,TRBV7-9,CASGRGQPYIQYF
13,TRBJ1-2,TRBV5-1,CASSLRDRYGYTF
17,TRBJ2-1,TRBV4-2,CASSQDPAGALYNEQFF
12,TRBJ2-3,TRBV2,CASSTSTDTQYF
14,TRBJ2-5,TRBV7-8,CASSSWTSQETQYF
15,TRBJ2-1,TRBV19,CASSSRRGVEDEQFF
17,TRBJ2-1,TRBV5-4,CASSPRTSGGATSEQFF
16,TRBJ2-6,TRBV28,CASSKGGFSGANVLTF
16,TRBJ2-5,TRBV5-1,CASSLNGHSYQETQYF
16,TRBJ2-5,TRBV6-1,CASSELRTGPEETQYF
16,TRBJ2-7,TRBV6-2/TRBV6-3,CASSPRETGVHYEQYF
15,TRBJ2-3,TRBV9,CASSVFTGSTDTQYF
13,TRBJ1-2,TRBV12-3/TRBV12-4,CASSFGGTGGYTF
15,TRBJ1-2,TRBV4-3,CASSQDRQGIYGYTF
14,TRBJ2-7,TRBV5-1,CASSDTSGGYEQYF
18,TRBJ2-3,TRBV7-3,CASSPQGGGLSSTDTQYF
19,TRBJ2-5,TRBV5-1,CASRVGTGGRRLQGETQYF
16,TRBJ2-3,TRBV6-1,CASSESTGLGTDTQYF
15,TRBJ2-7,TRBV7-2,CASGMQGSEYAEQYF
15,TRBJ1-6,TRBV14,CASSQDRGLNSPLHF
11,TRBJ2-7,TRBV7-2,CASSSRYEQYF
17,TRBJ1-4,TRBV7-9,CASSLSPWTATNEKLFF
14,TRBJ1-1,TRBV10-1,CASSAPDRGTEAFF
14,TRBJ1-2,TRBV7-2,CASSPGQGGYGYTF
17,TRBJ2-2,TRBV6-1,CASSGLGIGGNTGELFF